This T cell receptor (beta chain) appears in the sequencing data of a study of blood T cell repertoires in COVID-19. The CDR3 runs to 13 residues. With 6 bases removed from V and 7 bases from J, the gap between germline ends came to 13 bases. The V gene's germline CDR1 is LGHDT and CDR2 YNNKEL (reference sequence). TCRdb's table, derived via immunoSEQ multiplex PCR, lists solely in-frame clones and lacks some. Of about 160,000 clones in the sample, 75% to 85% were seen once. Sequencing used peripheral blood. The chain employs TRBV3-1 (or the pseudogene TRBV3-2) and TRBJ1-5, with a possible D match to TRBD1 (6 bases). The receptor was derived from a woman aged 55-75 years with COVID-19, enrolled during active disease. The CDR3 spells CASSIAGAQPQHF. CDR3 sequence (DNA): TGTGCCAGCAGTATAGCAGGGGCACAGCCCCAGCATTTT.